The clone carrying this T cell receptor beta chain was detected once. In the source study's methods: From reference gene primer amplification, estimates of nucleated cell counts were derived. Sequencing used immunoSEQ multiplex PCR; TCRdb keeps in-frame clones, though not all of them. D and trimming come from the DNA, and the V and J calls and clone size come from that table. The data show 30,000 or so clones, with around 91% seen just once and more than 15% held by the top ten. Trimming removed 1 base at V and 7 bases at J, with 4 bases between. Germline CDR1 and CDR2: DFQATT and SNEGSKA (reference sequence). The CDR3 contains 11 residues. This specimen comes from a study of blood T cell repertoires in COVID-19. About the study: The origin of the acute and convalescent COVID-19 samples was the United States, Italy and Spain. T cells, B-cell-depleted T cells, or PBMCs provided the cDNA or gDNA that served as material.

The sequenced material came from peripheral blood. The chain is built from TRBV20-1 and TRBJ1-4; D is ambiguous. The TCR was taken from a man aged 80 or over with acute or convalescent COVID-19. The CDR3 DNA is TGCAGTGCTAGAGCGGGTGAAAAACTGTTTTTT. Protein: CSARAGEKLFF.